The present TCR beta chain was sequenced within a study of CD8 T cells in Susac syndrome. After extraction with the RNeasy kit, about 0.45 to 1 ug of the RNA was reverse transcribed using random hexamers. The immunoSEQ assay covered 54 Vbeta and 13 Jbeta segments for CDR3. TCRdb reprocessed the immunoSEQ multiplex PCR reads via MiXCR and lists one record per CDR3 protein. The data contain 130,000 or so distinct CDR3 sequences, around nine tenths of them singletons. V was pared by 6 bases and J by 2 bases, with 13 bases between. The CDR3 totals 14 residues. Germline V gene sequence: CDR1 LGHNA, CDR2 YNFKEQ. Treatment-naive patients with stable or active relapsing-remitting disease were the multiple sclerosis controls.

This receptor was obtained from a human donor with multiple sclerosis. The V call is TRBV4-2, the J call TRBJ1-2, with D tentatively TRBD1 (5 bases). The specimen sequenced was CD8+ T cells from PBMCs. CDR3 in DNA: TGTGCCAGCAGACCCCGGGGGGAAAACTATGGCTACACCTTC. The encoded protein is CASRPRGENYGYTF.